This T cell receptor (beta chain) was profiled in a study of immune evolution from preneoplasia to lung adenocarcinoma. Overall study context: HLA loss of heterozygosity: roughly 7.5% AIS, under 19% MIA, around 35% ADC, none AAH.

The germline V gene has CDR1 MNHEY and CDR2 SVGAGI. The CDR3 spans 14 residues. Trimming shortened V by 0 bases and J by 2 bases, and 5 bases separated the two germline ends. TCRdb's table, derived via immunoSEQ multiplex PCR, lists solely in-frame clones and lacks some. The repertoire holds 7,500 or so clones, with 70% to 85% as singletons. After pathologic assessment, macro-dissection selected premalignant or tumor cells for extraction. This clonotype was sampled from a donor older than 65 with lung adenocarcinoma. Some clones in this sample may be carry-over from other donors' samples. The sequenced sample consisted of FFPE atypical adenomatous hyperplasia tissue from the lung. Subset of the sample: atypical adenomatous hyperplasia (AAH), lung preneoplasia. The J gene is TRBJ1-3, the V gene TRBV6-5; D remains ambiguous. The CDR3 DNA follows: TGTGCCAGCAGTTACTCTGATCCTGGAAACACCATATATTTT. This gives the protein CASSYSDPGNTIYF.